This TCR beta chain is from a study of neurological immune-mediated disorders. Over 190 million TCR-beta sequences (from 15-18 subjects) were yielded by each sequencing run. TCRdb fed the 5' RACE reads into MiXCR, producing one record per CDR3 protein. The repertoire holds some 77,000 distinct CDR3 sequences, with about 13% as singletons. This CDR3 has 13 residues. The V gene end was trimmed by 6 bases and the J gene end by 9 bases; junction bases not matched to a gene: 9. The time point: longitudinal time-point 1 (baseline). This clonotype was detected many times. The sample comprised PBMCs. This receptor was taken from a female donor with HTLV-1-associated myelopathy (HAM/TSP). V gene TRBV12-3 or TRBV12-4 combines with J gene TRBJ2-7, with TRBD1 matching over 9 bases. The DNA of the CDR3 is TGTGCCAGCAGGTCCCGGGACAGGGTTCGGCAGTACTTC. Residues: CASRSRDRVRQYF.